The clone carrying this T cell receptor beta chain appeared many times. Germline V CDR1 and CDR2: MNHEY, SVGAGI. This CDR3 comprises 13 residues. Deletions cut 6 bases from V and 3 bases from J, with 12 bases between. This specimen belongs to a study of T cells of healthy individuals. TCRdb independently ran MiXCR on the 5' RACE reads; one entry per CDR3 protein. Altogether 85,000 to 100,000 distinct CDR3 sequences are present, roughly 18% being singletons, with the ten largest covering about 6.2%. The TCR originated in a human donor in good health. The rearrangement links TRBV6-5 to TRBJ2-7; D perhaps matches TRBD2 (5 bases). Here the CDR3 reads CASSREYGYEQYF. Here the CDR3 DNA reads TGTGCCAGCAGCCGGGAATATGGCTACGAGCAGTACTTC.